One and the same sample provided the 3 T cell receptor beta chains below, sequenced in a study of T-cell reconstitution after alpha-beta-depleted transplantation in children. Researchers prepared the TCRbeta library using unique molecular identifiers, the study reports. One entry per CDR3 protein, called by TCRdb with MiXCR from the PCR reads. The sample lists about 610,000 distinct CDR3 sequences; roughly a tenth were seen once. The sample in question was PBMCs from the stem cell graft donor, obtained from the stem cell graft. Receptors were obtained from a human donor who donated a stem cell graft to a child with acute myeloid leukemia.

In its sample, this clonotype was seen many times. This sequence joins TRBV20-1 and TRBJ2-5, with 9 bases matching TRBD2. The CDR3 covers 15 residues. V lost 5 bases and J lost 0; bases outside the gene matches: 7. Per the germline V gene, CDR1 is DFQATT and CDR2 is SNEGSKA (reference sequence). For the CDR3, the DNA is TGCAGTGCTCCGCCCTCTAGCGGGAACCAAGAGACCCAGTACTTC. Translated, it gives CSAPPSSGNQETQYF.

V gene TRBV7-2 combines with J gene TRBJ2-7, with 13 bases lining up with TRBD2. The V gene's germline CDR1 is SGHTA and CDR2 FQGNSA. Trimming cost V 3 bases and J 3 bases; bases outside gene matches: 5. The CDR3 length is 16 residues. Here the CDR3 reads CASSLGLAGRVYEQYF. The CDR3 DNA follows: TGTGCCAGCAGCTTGGGACTAGCGGGGAGGGTCTACGAGCAGTACTTC.

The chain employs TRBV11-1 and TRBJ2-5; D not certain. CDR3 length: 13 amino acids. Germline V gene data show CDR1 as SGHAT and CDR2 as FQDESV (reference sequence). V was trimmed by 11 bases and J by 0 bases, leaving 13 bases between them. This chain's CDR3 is CAARGRNQETQYF. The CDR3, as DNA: TGTGCCGCCAGAGGACGGAACCAAGAGACCCAGTACTTC.